This T cell receptor (beta chain) was documented in a study of blood T cells in healthy people across ages. Study-wide findings and caveats: The diversity estimates, figures obtained from one million T cells, were considered underestimates.

Then a second PCR, running roughly 7 to 11 cycles, was carried out with a sample-barcoded 5' primer and a J-beta primer mix. TCRdb reanalysed the 5' RACE reads using MiXCR and keeps one entry per CDR3 protein. There are more than 600,000 distinct CDR3 sequences in the sample; 25% occur only once, and 9.4% lies in the top ten. As for this clonotype: Its antigen is undetermined.

These data also formed part of another study, on T cells of mothers and their children.

Input material: blood. This clonotype was obtained from a boy under 18 in good health.

The CDR3 DNA reads TGTGCCAGCAGTGAACAGTCCTACGAGCAGTACTTC. Amino acids: CASSEQSYEQYF. The rearrangement uses TRBV2 and TRBJ2-7; D uncertain. Germline CDR1 is SNHLY and CDR2 is FYNNEI. Trimming cost V 2 bases and J 1 base, with 3 bases left between them. CDR3 length equals 12 residues.